What follows are 30 T cell receptor beta chains derived from one specimen sequenced in a study of T cell responses to AZD1222 COVID-19 vaccine. Data came from immunoSEQ multiplex PCR; TCRdb stores just in-frame clones and leaves some out. The sample consists of approximately 68,000 clones, roughly 84% of them appearing once. The sample consisted of peripheral blood, taken on day 0 of AZD1222 vaccination. These receptors all stem from an adult in good health.

V and J are TRBV2 and TRBJ1-6, with D uncertain. CDR3 length equals 15 residues. The V and J ends lost 6 bases and 7 bases respectively, with 16 bases between them. The germline CDR1 and CDR2 sequences are SNHLY and FYNNEI. The CDR3 DNA reads as TGTGCCAGCAGGGCTGGGAGCTATAACAATTCACCCCTCCACTTT. Translating gives CASRAGSYNNSPLHF.

This clone came up once. For the CDR3, the DNA is TGCGCCAGCAGCTTGGATTTGGGCAATCAGCCCCAGCATTTT. It encodes CASSLDLGNQPQHF. The V gene is TRBV5-1, the J gene TRBJ1-5; D ambiguous. Germline V gene lookup returns CDR1 SGHRS and CDR2 YFSETQ. Trimming pared 0 bases from V and 2 bases from J, leaving 6 bases between. The CDR3 extends over 14 amino acids.

The chain joins TRBV10-3 to TRBJ1-1; 8 bases align to TRBD1. With 4 bases clipped from V and 4 bases from J, the junction kept 2 bases outside the gene matches. This CDR3 is built from 13 residues. Germline V gene sequence: CDR1 ENHRY, CDR2 SYGVKD. The CDR3 nucleotides are TGTGCCATCAGTGTTACAGGGGGCACTGAAGCTTTCTTT. Amino acids: CAISVTGGTEAFF.

In DNA, the CDR3 is TGTGCCAGTAGTATATCGGGGGATGGCACAGATACGCAGTATTTT. Translating it yields CASSISGDGTDTQYF. The chain joins TRBV19 to TRBJ2-3, with D possibly TRBD2 on 6 matching bases. Deletions cut 2 bases from V and 1 base from J, with 10 bases between. This CDR3 contains 15 residues. The V gene's germline CDR1 is LNHDA and CDR2 SQIVND (reference sequence). Full variable domain (outside the CDR3, taken from reference TRBV19 and TRBJ2-3): DGGITQSPKYLFRKEGQNVTLSCEQNLNHDAMYWYRQDPGQGLRLIYYSQIVNDFQKGDIAEGYSVSREKKESFPLTVTSAQKNPTAFYLCASSISGDGTDTQYFGPGTRLTVL.

This chain links TRBV27 with TRBJ1-5; D is undetermined. The V end was cut by 3 bases, the J end by 1 base, with 4 bases between. Per the germline V gene, CDR1 is MNHEY and CDR2 is SMNVEV (reference sequence). The CDR3 consists of 13 residues. In DNA form, the CDR3 reads TGTGCCAGCAGTTTCGACAGCAATCAGCCCCAGCATTTT. Translation gives CASSFDSNQPQHF.

The V gene is TRBV15, the J gene TRBJ1-5, with D possibly TRBD1 on 5 matching bases. The CDR3 is made up of 16 amino acids. The V gene's germline CDR1 is LNHNV and CDR2 YYDKDF (reference sequence). Trimming took off 1 base at V and 2 bases at J, with 12 bases between the two ends. CDR3 region: CATSRGLGGGNQPQHF. The CDR3 DNA is TGTGCCACCAGCAGAGGGTTGGGAGGGGGCAATCAGCCCCAGCATTTT.

V is TRBV5-8 and J is TRBJ2-1, with 8 bases fitting TRBD2. With V trimmed by 1 base and J by 9 bases, 9 bases remained unmatched. This CDR3 has 15 residues. Germline V lookup: CDR1 SGHTS, CDR2 YDEGEE. CDR3 region: CASSLYRGGGSEQFF. CDR3 DNA sequence: TGTGCCAGCAGCTTGTATCGTGGCGGGGGGTCTGAGCAGTTCTTC.

The chain uses TRBV11-3 and TRBJ1-3; D uncertain. The length of the CDR3 is 17 residues. Trimming stripped 8 bases from V and 3 bases from J, with 23 bases between. Germline V gene lookup returns CDR1 SGHNT and CDR2 YENEEA. The CDR3 sequence: CASRSGVAGRGGNTIYF. DNA for the CDR3: TGTGCCAGCCGGAGTGGGGTCGCGGGAAGAGGTGGAAACACCATATATTTT.

V gene TRBV11-2 combines with J gene TRBJ2-2, with TRBD1 as a possible D gene (6 bases). The CDR3 has 14 residues. The V end lost 4 bases, the J end lost 1 base, and 7 bases lay between the germline ends. Germline CDR1 SGHAT, CDR2 FQNNGV. This CDR3 reads CASSSQGNTGELFF. The CDR3 DNA follows: TGTGCCAGCAGCTCACAGGGGAACACCGGGGAGCTGTTTTTT.

The chain couples TRBV11-3 to TRBJ2-3; D is unresolved. This CDR3 comprises 13 residues. V lost 5 bases, J lost 3 bases, and 9 bases lay in between. Germline-derived CDR1 and CDR2 are SGHNT and YENEEA. The CDR3 loop reads CASSQRATDTQYF. The CDR3 region has the DNA TGTGCCAGCAGCCAAAGGGCAACAGATACGCAGTATTTT.

This rearrangement joins TRBV5-4 to TRBJ1-1; a weak D match, TRBD1 (6 bases). Trimming cost V 5 bases and J 6 bases, with 14 bases left between them. This CDR3 is built from 13 residues. Germline CDR1 is SGHNT and CDR2 is YYREEE (reference sequence). The CDR3 spells CASRIYGQPEAFF. The CDR3 nucleotides are TGTGCCAGCAGGATATATGGACAGCCTGAAGCTTTCTTT.

The V gene is TRBV9, the J gene TRBJ2-7; TRBD1 or TRBD2 may be the D gene (7 bases each). Per germline, CDR1 SGDLS and CDR2 YYNGEE. CDR3 length equals 13 residues. The germline V and J ends were trimmed by 4 bases and 3 bases, with 11 bases remaining between them. The CDR3 DNA reads TGTGCCAGCAGCACAGGGGAGGGCTACGAGCAGTACTTC. Protein sequence: CASSTGEGYEQYF.

The genes are TRBV30 and TRBJ2-7, with 8 bases that match TRBD1. Per germline, CDR1 GTSNPN and CDR2 SVGIG (reference sequence). The CDR3 extends over 13 amino acids. Losses at the gene ends were 2 bases for V and 3 bases for J; bases not matched to a gene: 3. CDR3 sequence (DNA): TGTGCCTGGAGTTTCGGACAGGGCTACGAGCAGTACTTC. This gives the protein CAWSFGQGYEQYF.

The rearrangement uses TRBV19 and TRBJ1-6; the D gene is possibly TRBD1 (6 bases). The V end was cut by 3 bases, the J end by 9 bases, with 15 bases between. The germline V gene encodes CDR1 LNHDA and CDR2 SQIVND (reference sequence). There are 15 residues in the CDR3. The CDR3 DNA reads as TGTGCCAGTAGTATGACAGGAAAAGTGGGTTCACCCCTCCACTTT. Amino acids: CASSMTGKVGSPLHF.

The chain has TRBV3-1 (or the pseudogene TRBV3-2) and TRBJ2-1; possible D gene TRBD2, 5 bases. V lost 4 bases to trimming and J lost 6 bases, with 10 bases between them. This CDR3 region has 13 residues. CDR1 and CDR2 (germline): LGHDT, YNNKEL (reference sequence). The CDR3 loop is CASSPTSTNEQFF. CDR3 nucleotides: TGTGCCAGCAGCCCCACTAGTACCAATGAGCAGTTCTTC.

The chain combines TRBV6-1 with TRBJ2-6; D might be TRBD2 (6 bases). Germline loops: CDR1 MNHNS, CDR2 SASEGT. V lost 3 bases, J lost 0 bases, and 6 bases lay in between. The CDR3 is 15 residues long. CDR3: CASSEGGSGANVLTF. The CDR3 DNA sequence: TGTGCCAGCAGTGAGGGGGGCTCTGGGGCCAACGTCCTGACTTTC.

The chain links TRBV4-1 to TRBJ2-2; D is perhaps TRBD2 (6 bases). Germline V gives CDR1 MGHRA, CDR2 YSYEKL. The CDR3 contains 18 residues. V was shortened by 1 base and J by 1 base, with 16 bases between the two germline ends. For the CDR3, the DNA is TGCGCCAGCAGCCAAGTAGCGGCAAAACCTATGAACACCGGGGAGCTGTTTTTT. Protein product: CASSQVAAKPMNTGELFF.

This clone was recorded once. The J gene is TRBJ2-7, the V gene TRBV5-1; a possible D gene is TRBD1 (7 bases). Germline CDR1 is SGHRS and CDR2 is YFSETQ. CDR3 length: 17 residues. The V and J ends lost 1 base and 4 bases respectively, with 21 bases between them. This chain's CDR3 is CASSLLPSGGILYEQYF. The DNA of the CDR3 is TGCGCCAGCAGCTTGTTACCCTCAGGGGGGATCTTATACGAGCAGTACTTC.

This chain joins TRBV3-1 (or the pseudogene TRBV3-2) and TRBJ2-7, with unresolved D. Germline V lookup: CDR1 LGHDT, CDR2 YNNKEL (reference sequence). The CDR3 runs to 11 residues. V shed 1 base and J shed 7 bases, with 5 bases lying between them. In DNA form, the CDR3 reads TGTGCCAGCAGCCAAGTGGGGGAGCAGTACTTC. Translating gives CASSQVGEQYF.

The chain has TRBV6-2 or TRBV6-3 and TRBJ1-2; 8 nucleotides match TRBD1. Germline assignment: CDR1 MNHEY and CDR2 SVGEGT. The CDR3 runs to 16 residues. J was trimmed by 6 bases and V by 4 bases; bases with no gene match: 13. The CDR3: CASSSHTATGADGYTF. CDR3 DNA sequence: TGTGCCAGCAGTTCTCACACCGCGACAGGGGCGGATGGCTACACCTTC.

The rearrangement joins TRBV19 to TRBJ2-2, with 9 positions matching TRBD2. Germline lookup yields CDR1 LNHDA and CDR2 SQIVND (reference sequence). The J segment lost 3 bases and the V segment lost 4 bases, leaving 3 bases of the junction unmatched. There are 15 residues in the CDR3. The CDR3: CASSSGGADTGELFF. For the CDR3, the DNA is TGTGCCAGTAGTAGCGGGGGGGCCGACACCGGGGAGCTGTTTTTT.

The chain is built from TRBV5-4 and TRBJ1-3; TRBD1 might be the D (6 bases). Germline V gives CDR1 SGHNT, CDR2 YYREEE (reference sequence). This CDR3 region has 14 residues. Trimming stripped 2 bases from V and 8 bases from J, with 14 bases between. As DNA, the CDR3 is TGTGCCAGCAGCTTACAACAGGGAGGGGACACCATATATTTT. This gives the protein CASSLQQGGDTIYF.

The V gene is TRBV12-5, the J gene TRBJ1-4; TRBD1 matches at 9 bases. In germline, CDR1 is LGHNT, CDR2 FRNRAP. V was clipped by 6 bases and J by 7 bases; unmatched bases: 6. The CDR3 contains 14 residues. The CDR3 is CASGSTGGSEKLFF. In DNA, the CDR3 is TGTGCTAGTGGGTCGACAGGGGGGAGTGAAAAACTGTTTTTT.

J is TRBJ1-1 and V is TRBV11-3, with D perhaps matching TRBD1 (5 bases). V shed 4 bases and J shed 0 bases, with 9 bases lying between them. From germline, CDR1 is SGHNT and CDR2 YENEEA. The CDR3 extends over 14 amino acids. The CDR3 nucleotides read TGTGCCAGCAGCTCTTCGACAGTGAACACTGAAGCTTTCTTT. Amino acids: CASSSSTVNTEAFF.

This clone has a single count. J is TRBJ1-1 and V is TRBV11-2; TRBD1 aligns across 8 bases. CDR1 is SGHAT, CDR2 FQNNGV, per germline. This CDR3 is 14 amino acids long. V was clipped by 3 bases and J by 3 bases; unmatched bases: 3. The CDR3 spells CASSLLTGDTEAFF. The CDR3 region has the DNA TGTGCCAGCAGCTTGCTGACAGGGGACACTGAAGCTTTCTTT. Full variable domain (outside the CDR3, taken from reference TRBV11-2 and TRBJ1-1): EAGVAQSPRYKIIEKRQSVAFWCNPISGHATLYWYQQILGQGPKLLIQFQNNGVVDDSQLPKDRFSAERLKGVDSTLKIQPAKLEDSAVYLCASSLLTGDTEAFFGQGTRLTVV.

V is TRBV3-1 (or the pseudogene TRBV3-2) and J is TRBJ1-5; the D gene is possibly TRBD1 (6 bases). The CDR3 sequence is 15 residues long. Germline CDR1 and CDR2: LGHDT and YNNKEL (reference sequence). V was trimmed by 3 bases and J by 2 bases, leaving 11 bases between them. CDR3 bases: TGTGCCAGCAGCCAGACAGGAGGGGGCAATCAGCCCCAGCATTTT. It yields the protein CASSQTGGGNQPQHF.

The chain uses TRBV28 and TRBJ2-7; 10 nucleotides line up with TRBD2. From germline, CDR1 is MDHEN and CDR2 SYDVKM. The V and J ends lost 6 bases and 4 bases, in that order; junction bases with no gene match: 9. This CDR3 comprises 15 residues. The CDR3 region has the DNA TGTGCCAGCAGCCTTCTAAGCGGGGGGGAGTACGAGCAGTACTTC. Protein product: CASSLLSGGEYEQYF.

The CDR3 region is CASSLGPTGTSPLHF. DNA for the CDR3: TGTGCCAGCAGCCTCGGGCCAACTGGGACTTCACCCCTCCACTTT. This chain joins TRBV4-2 and TRBJ1-6; tentative D call: TRBD1 (5 bases). The CDR3 has 15 amino acids. V was clipped by 4 bases and J by 9 bases, with 16 bases between them. Germline CDR1 reads LGHNA; CDR2 reads YNFKEQ.

V usage is TRBV24-1 and J usage is TRBJ2-5; a possible D gene is TRBD2 (6 bases). The CDR3 is 16 residues long. V was cut by 4 bases and J by 5 bases, with 19 bases left in between. Germline loops: CDR1 KGHDR, CDR2 SFDVKD. CDR3 protein: CATSDGTSPEEETQYF. The CDR3 nucleotides are TGTGCCACCAGTGACGGGACTTCCCCCGAAGAGGAGACCCAGTACTTC.

The J gene is TRBJ1-3, the V gene TRBV11-3; 8 bases are a match to TRBD1. Trimming cost V 5 bases and J 4 bases; bases outside gene matches: 4. From germline, CDR1 is SGHNT and CDR2 YENEEA. The CDR3 spans 14 residues. CDR3 in amino acids: CASSRTGIGNTIYF. In DNA, the CDR3 is TGTGCCAGCAGCCGGACAGGGATCGGAAACACCATATATTTT.